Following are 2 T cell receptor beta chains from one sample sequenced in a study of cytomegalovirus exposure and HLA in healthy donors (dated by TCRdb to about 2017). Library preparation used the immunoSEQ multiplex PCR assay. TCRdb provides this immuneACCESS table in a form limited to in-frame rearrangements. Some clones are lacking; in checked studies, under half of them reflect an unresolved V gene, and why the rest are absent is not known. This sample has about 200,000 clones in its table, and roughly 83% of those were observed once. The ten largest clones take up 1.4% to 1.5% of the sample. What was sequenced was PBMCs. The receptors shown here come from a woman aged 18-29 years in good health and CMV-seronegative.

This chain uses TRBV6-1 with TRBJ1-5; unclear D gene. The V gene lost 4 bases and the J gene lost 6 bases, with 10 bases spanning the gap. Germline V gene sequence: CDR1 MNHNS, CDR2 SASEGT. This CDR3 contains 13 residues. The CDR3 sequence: CASSVRGSQPQHF. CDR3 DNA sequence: TGTGCCAGCAGTGTTCGGGGTAGTCAGCCCCAGCATTTT.

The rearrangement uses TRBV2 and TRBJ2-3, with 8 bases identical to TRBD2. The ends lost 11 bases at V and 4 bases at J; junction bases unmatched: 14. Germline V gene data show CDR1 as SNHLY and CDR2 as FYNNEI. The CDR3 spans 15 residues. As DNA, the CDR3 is TGTGCCGGGGCAACTAGCGGTTTTTTCGCAGATACGCAGTATTTT. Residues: CAGATSGFFADTQYF.